One sample yielded the 22 T cell receptor beta chains listed below, sequenced in a study of technical replicates of blood from several donors. Clones were sequenced by immunoSEQ multiplex PCR, and TCRdb holds only the in-frame ones, with some missing. The data hold about 60,000 clones, with 80% to 90% observed a single time. What was sequenced was PBMCs. These receptors originate from a human donor in good health. Some clones in this sample may be carry-over from other donors' samples.

The CDR3 nucleotides are TGTGCCAGCAGTTACTCCCAGTTCAGAACTGAAGCTTTCTTT. Its protein product is CASSYSQFRTEAFF. The V and J genes are TRBV6-5 and TRBJ1-1; no firm D call. Per germline, CDR1 MNHEY and CDR2 SVGAGI. V lost 0 bases and J lost 5, with 10 bases in between. The CDR3 has 14 residues.

This clone was counted between two and nine times. The chain employs TRBV5-1 and TRBJ1-1, with no clear D. The CDR3 is made up of 13 amino acids. Germline V gene data show CDR1 as SGHRS and CDR2 as YFSETQ. V shed 6 bases and J shed 0 bases, with 9 bases lying between them. CDR3 sequence (DNA): TGCGCCAGCACCCCAGACTTGAACACTGAAGCTTTCTTT. It encodes CASTPDLNTEAFF. The full variable domain, with the rest looked up from reference TRBV5-1 and TRBJ1-1, is KAGVTQTPRYLIKTRGQQVTLSCSPISGHRSVSWYQQTPGQGLQFLFEYFSETQRNKGNFPGRFSGRQFSNSRSEMNVSTLELGDSALYLCASTPDLNTEAFFGQGTRLTVV.

This chain connects TRBV18 to TRBJ2-7, with 7 bases lining up with TRBD2. The CDR3 extends over 14 amino acids. Germline lookup yields CDR1 KGHSH and CDR2 LQKENI. V lost 3 bases and J lost 0; bases outside the gene matches: 2. In nucleotides, the CDR3 is TGTGCCAGCTCACCTGGGACTACCTCCTACGAGCAGTACTTC. Translation gives CASSPGTTSYEQYF.

This sequence joins TRBV6-5 and TRBJ1-1, with D hard to call. This CDR3 has 13 amino acids. The V end was cut by 1 base, the J end by 3 bases, with 6 bases between. In germline, CDR1 is MNHEY, CDR2 SVGAGI. The CDR3, as DNA: TGTGCCAGCAGTTACTTTGGAGACACTGAAGCTTTCTTT. Its protein is CASSYFGDTEAFF.

The chain links TRBV10-3 to TRBJ2-5; 8 bases are shared with TRBD1. The CDR3 runs to 13 residues. V dropped 10 bases and J dropped 3; count of bases not matched to a gene: 7. Germline V gene lookup returns CDR1 ENHRY and CDR2 SYGVKD. The CDR3 reads CATRGQGKETQYF. The CDR3 region has the DNA TGTGCCACCAGAGGACAGGGAAAAGAGACCCAGTACTTC.

V usage is TRBV7-2 and J usage is TRBJ2-7, with D possibly matching TRBD2 (6 bases). Trimming removed 2 bases from V and 4 bases from J, with 12 bases in between. CDR1 and CDR2 (germline): SGHTA, FQGNSA. The CDR3 is made up of 14 amino acids. Here the CDR3 reads CASSLLAGTYEQYF. CDR3 nucleotides: TGTGCCAGCAGCTTATTAGCAGGGACTTACGAGCAGTACTTC. Full variable domain (remainder filled in from reference TRBV7-2 and TRBJ2-7): GAGVSQSPSNKVTEKGKDVELRCDPISGHTALYWYRQSLGQGLEFLIYFQGNSAPDKSGLPSDRFSAERTGGSVSTLTIQRTQQEDSAVYLCASSLLAGTYEQYFGPGTRLTVT.

The chain uses TRBV19 and TRBJ1-5; 7 bases match TRBD1. The CDR3 is 14 amino acids. Germline lookup yields CDR1 LNHDA and CDR2 SQIVND (reference sequence). V lost 5 bases to trimming and J lost 4 bases; unmatched junction nucleotides: 5. CDR3 sequence (DNA): TGTGCCAGTAGTTCCAGACAGGGAAATCAGCCCCAGCATTTT. This gives the protein CASSSRQGNQPQHF. The complete variable domain, with remaining parts taken from reference TRBV19 and TRBJ1-5, reads DGGITQSPKYLFRKEGQNVTLSCEQNLNHDAMYWYRQDPGQGLRLIYYSQIVNDFQKGDIAEGYSVSREKKESFPLTVTSAQKNPTAFYLCASSSRQGNQPQHFGDGTRLSIL.

This chain connects TRBV30 to TRBJ1-5, with D unresolved. The CDR3 contains 14 residues. Germline CDR1 and CDR2: GTSNPN and SVGIG (reference sequence). Trimming removed 1 base from V and 1 base from J, with 8 bases in between. The CDR3 sequence: CAWSGFRSNQPQHF. The CDR3 region has the DNA TGTGCCTGGAGTGGTTTCAGAAGCAATCAGCCCCAGCATTTT.

The chain is built from TRBV7-9 and TRBJ2-5; TRBD2 is a possible D gene (6 bases). This CDR3 has 14 amino acids. In germline, CDR1 is SEHNR, CDR2 FQNEAQ (reference sequence). V dropped 3 bases and J dropped 2 bases, with 10 bases sitting between them. CDR3 sequence (DNA): TGTGCCAGCAGCTTGTCGGGGGTGCAAGAGACCCAGTACTTC. This codes for CASSLSGVQETQYF.

The count of this clone is one. The chain carries TRBV7-2 and TRBJ2-7, with 13 bases fitting TRBD2. This CDR3 has 15 residues. Unmatched junction bases numbered 5, after V lost 5 bases and J lost 4 bases. The germline gives CDR1 SGHTA, CDR2 FQGNSA. The CDR3 sequence is CASSLRLAGGYEQYF. The CDR3, as DNA: TGTGCCAGCAGCCTTAGACTAGCGGGGGGTTACGAGCAGTACTTC.

V and J are TRBV6-4 and TRBJ2-3, with 9 bases fitting TRBD1. The CDR3 covers 15 residues. Germline values: CDR1 MRHNA, CDR2 SNTAGT. Trimming removed 2 bases from V and 2 bases from J; junction bases left unmatched: 2. Here the CDR3 reads CASSDTGGATDTQYF. The CDR3 coding sequence is TGTGCCAGCAGTGACACAGGGGGCGCCACAGATACGCAGTATTTT.

V and J are TRBV6-4 and TRBJ1-4; 9 nucleotides align to TRBD1. Germline trimming cut 6 bases from V and 7 bases from J; bases unmatched to any gene: 9. The CDR3 runs 15 residues. Looked up from germline, CDR1 is MRHNA and CDR2 is SNTAGT. The CDR3 region has the DNA TGTGCCAGCAGCCGGACAGGGGATGGTGGTGAAAAACTGTTTTTT. This codes for CASSRTGDGGEKLFF.

This sequence joins TRBV5-1 and TRBJ2-7; D unresolved. CDR1 is SGHRS, CDR2 YFSETQ, per germline. V was shortened by 0 bases and J by 6 bases, with 10 bases between the two germline ends. This CDR3 comprises 13 residues. CDR3 sequence: CASSLDGSTEQYF. The CDR3 DNA reads as TGCGCCAGCAGCTTGGATGGTAGCACCGAGCAGTACTTC.

There are a few counts of this clone. This chain joins TRBV30 and TRBJ1-2; no definite D call. V lost 0 bases and J lost 8, with 13 bases in between. The CDR3 has 13 amino acids. Germline CDR1 GTSNPN, CDR2 SVGIG (reference sequence). The CDR3 protein is CAWSVGYLRGYTF. CDR3 in DNA: TGTGCCTGGAGTGTTGGTTATCTCAGGGGCTACACCTTC.

This chain links TRBV5-1 with TRBJ2-1; 11 nucleotides align to TRBD2. The CDR3 has 16 residues. Germline V gives CDR1 SGHRS, CDR2 YFSETQ. V shed 3 bases and J 5 bases; nucleotides not matched to a gene: 7. CDR3 in amino acids: CASSSHPGLADNEQFF. The CDR3 bases are TGCGCCAGCAGCTCGCATCCGGGACTAGCGGACAATGAGCAGTTCTTC.

This clone was observed once. The V and J genes are TRBV9 and TRBJ2-7, with a possible D match to TRBD2 (5 bases). This CDR3 contains 14 residues. Trimming took 0 bases from V and 2 from J, leaving 9 bases between them. Germline V gene data show CDR1 as SGDLS and CDR2 as YYNGEE. The CDR3 spells CASSVGLAPYEQYF. DNA of the CDR3: TGTGCCAGCAGCGTAGGGCTAGCACCCTACGAGCAGTACTTC.

In nucleotides, the CDR3 is TGTGCCATCAGTGATGCCGGGACAGCTGTGCCCCAGTACTTC. It translates to CAISDAGTAVPQYF. The chain couples TRBV10-3 to TRBJ2-5; 7 positions agree with TRBD1. This CDR3 comprises 14 residues. CDR1 is ENHRY and CDR2 is SYGVKD in the germline V gene. J lost 9 bases, V lost 3 bases, and 10 bases had no gene match.

The gene calls are TRBV6-5 and TRBJ1-5; possibly TRBD1 for D (6 bases). V was shortened by 5 bases and J by 6 bases, with 17 bases between the two germline ends. The CDR3 totals 15 residues. The V gene's germline CDR1 is MNHEY and CDR2 SVGAGI. CDR3 coding DNA: TGTGCCAGCAGTAAATCTACAGGGTCGGGTCAGCCCCAGCATTTT. Amino acids: CASSKSTGSGQPQHF.

This clone has a single count. The chain combines TRBV27 with TRBJ2-7; no firm D call. The length of the CDR3 is 15 residues. V lost 5 bases and J lost 1, with 15 bases in between. Germline V gene data show CDR1 as MNHEY and CDR2 as SMNVEV (reference sequence). The CDR3 nucleotides read TGTGCCAGCAGTGCGATACAGTTGAAATCCTACGAGCAGTACTTC. It specifies CASSAIQLKSYEQYF.

The V and J genes are TRBV11-2 and TRBJ1-2; D not resolved. The CDR3 covers 13 residues. V lost 0 bases and J lost 4, with 6 bases in between. The germline gives CDR1 SGHAT, CDR2 FQNNGV. The CDR3 nucleotides are TGTGCCAGCAGCTTAGACAGTATCTATGGCTACACCTTC. Encoded protein: CASSLDSIYGYTF.

The V and J genes are TRBV11-1 and TRBJ2-1, with 9 bases identical to TRBD1. The CDR3 consists of 15 residues. V shed 3 bases, J shed 6 bases, and the junction held 6 bases outside the gene matches. CDR1 and CDR2 from the germline V gene are SGHAT and FQDESV (reference sequence). Written as DNA, the CDR3 is TGTGCCAGCAGCTTTACAGGGGGCGAGTTCAATGAGCAGTTCTTC. Translating it yields CASSFTGGEFNEQFF.

This chain connects TRBV4-1 to TRBJ2-3, with 15 bases matching TRBD2. Per germline, CDR1 MGHRA and CDR2 YSYEKL. The CDR3 sequence is 16 residues long. The trim removed 2 bases at V and 6 bases at J, leaving 3 bases unmatched. The CDR3 here is CASSQPGTSGRDTQYF. The DNA for the CDR3 is TGCGCCAGCAGCCAACCCGGGACTAGCGGGAGGGATACGCAGTATTTT.